The source of this T cell receptor beta chain is a study of cytomegalovirus exposure and HLA in healthy donors. The PCR used 60 Vbeta and 13 Jbeta primers. Only in-frame clones appear in the TCRdb table, and some are missing; sequencing was by immunoSEQ multiplex PCR. Of 50,000 or so clones in the sample, roughly 85% are singletons; the top ten hold under 3.5%. The CDR3 extends over 15 amino acids. Germline assignment: CDR1 SGHVS and CDR2 FNYEAQ. V lost 5 bases and J lost 0; bases outside the gene matches: 7. Sequenced: PBMCs. The chain couples TRBV7-6 to TRBJ2-7; 7 bases agree with TRBD2. The origin of this receptor is a woman under 30 in good health and CMV-seronegative. CDR3 in amino acids: CASSTSGVSSYEQYF. The CDR3 DNA sequence: TGTGCCAGCAGCACCAGCGGGGTAAGCTCCTACGAGCAGTACTTC.